This T cell receptor (beta chain) was documented in a study of blood T cells in healthy people across ages (dated by TCRdb to about 2015). Regarding the study in general: In model experiments, template switching captured roughly one uniquely barcoded TCR beta cDNA molecule for every two T cells. The study measured age-related changes in TCR beta repertoire diversity using deep sequencing normalized with unique cDNA molecular identifiers. The donors were split into four age groups: young (average around 15 years), middle-aged (around 37), aged (approximately 60) and long-lived (approximately 80). To avoid experimental bias, donors of different ages were randomly spread across the sequencing lanes. Using the same blood draw, the study looked at two additional independent replicas of 1 million unique cDNA reads for two donors, one aged 18 to 30 and the other aged 80 or older. Paper-wide results and their limitations: Estimates of total diversity based on one million sequenced T cells were considered lower bounds and underestimates. Because the CMV infection status of the donors was unknown, age-related changes in expanded clonotypes may potentially have been confounded. As age increased, observed TCR beta diversity per million T cells dropped in a roughly linear way, and a significant reduction was already evident by age 40. The percentage of naive T cells measured by flow cytometry correlated strongly with observed TCR beta diversity. The long-lived group showed more naive CD4+ T cells, fewer expanded clones and increased TCR diversity than the aged group, suggesting age selection. Since profiling was done on bulk unsorted PBMCs, naive and antigen-experienced compartments could not be conclusively compared.

Note on this clonotype: Its antigen remains unidentified. No base quality values were provided; no much bigger clone lies one nucleotide off.

V lost 3 bases and J lost 13 bases; the stretch between them is 10 bases long. The germline V gene sets CDR1 to SGHAT and CDR2 to FQNNGV. The CDR3 numbers 11 residues from cysteine through phenylalanine. Just the 33-base CDR3 DNA is kept, in frame starting at base 1. Libraries came from 5' RACE. The run used an Illumina HiSeq 2500. The second PCR ran for roughly 7 to 12 cycles and used a J-beta primer mix along with a sample-barcoded 5' primer. Each TCR beta cDNA molecule received a unique molecular identifier from a template-switch 5' adaptor carrying 12 random nucleotides. Each sample yielded at least 2.5 million CDR3-containing paired-end reads. All of the RNA was converted into first-strand cDNA using the Mint cDNA synthesis kit, with a TRBC-specific oligonucleotide serving as the primer. All cDNA was treated with uracil-DNA glycosylase and then went through a first 18-cycle PCR with the universal primers M1SS and BC2_uni_R. The source study handled its data this way. For normalization, 1 million high-quality reads, each with a distinct molecular identifier, were randomly selected from each sample. Instead of being binned into consensus sequences, reads with shared molecular identifiers were discarded. MiTCR, with a Q25 quality threshold and the strictest error-elimination algorithm, was used for CDR3 identification, clonotype clustering and error correction. A nonparametric unseen species model using Euler transformation provided a lower-bound estimate of total TCR beta diversity. The public sequencing data were trimmed at Q25 with fastp and processed into clonotypes with MiXCR by TCRdb, which kept only in-frame beta chains. Entries are consolidated by CDR3 protein sequence, retaining the most common genes and DNA. The V and J calls were not made by the authors but by TCRdb's processing. This sample has under 800,000 distinct CDR3 sequences in its table, and roughly 41% of those were observed once. The leading ten clones occupy under 25% of the sample.

Donors were approximately 42 systemically healthy Caucasian individuals from Russia aged roughly 6 to 90 years. Each donor gave ten milliliters of peripheral blood, collected into EDTA-treated Vacutainer tubes. PBMCs were isolated by Ficoll-Paque density-gradient centrifugation, with at least 6 million obtained per sample. Trizol reagent was used to extract total RNA from the PBMCs, yielding at least 6 micrograms per sample. Naive CD45RAhigh/CD27high T cell percentages were measured by flow cytometry on a PBMC aliquot from every donor. The sample taken for sequencing was blood. The receptor chain draws on TRBV11-2 and TRBJ2-1; the D gene is perhaps TRBD1, on 5 matching bases. The clonotype originates from a woman aged 55-70 years in good health. The DNA sequence is TGTGCCAGCAGCTTGACAGCGTCTCAGTTCTTC. This codes for CASSLTASQFF. The full variable domain, completed from the reference TRBV11-2 and TRBJ2-1 proteins outside the CDR3, reads EAGVAQSPRYKIIEKRQSVAFWCNPISGHATLYWYQQILGQGPKLLIQFQNNGVVDDSQLPKDRFSAERLKGVDSTLKIQPAKLEDSAVYLCASSLTASQFFGPGTRLTVL.